Following are 4 T cell receptor beta chains from one sample sequenced in a study of T cells in Graves' hyperthyroidism and ophthalmopathy. RNA transcripts provided the source from which TCR beta CDR3 regions were amplified. HTBI primers were used for first-round RT-PCR of the TCR CDR3. TCRdb re-analysed the multiplex PCR reads in MiXCR, keeping a single row per CDR3 protein. This table has 550,000 to 650,000 distinct CDR3 sequences, roughly 14% appearing once. The source material was blood. Receptor source: a woman in her thirties with Graves' hyperthyroidism that later progressed to Graves' ophthalmopathy.

There are many counts of this clonotype. This sequence joins TRBV20-1 and TRBJ1-6; 7 bases agree with TRBD1. Germline CDR1 reads DFQATT; CDR2 reads SNEGSKA (reference sequence). Losses at the gene ends were 5 bases for V and 5 bases for J; bases not matched to a gene: 24. The CDR3 runs 20 residues. The CDR3 DNA follows: TGCAGTGCTCCGGCGGGCCTGGACAGGCGAAGGGATTCGAATAATTCACCCCTCCACTTT. This codes for CSAPAGLDRRRDSNNSPLHF.

This clonotype came up many times. The chain couples TRBV20-1 to TRBJ1-2, with D possibly matching TRBD1 (6 bases). CDR3 length equals 15 residues. Trimming took 1 base from V and 4 from J, leaving 16 bases between them. The V gene's germline CDR1 is DFQATT and CDR2 SNEGSKA (reference sequence). The CDR3 reads CSARGWQGMSYGYTF. The CDR3 nucleotides are TGCAGTGCTAGAGGCTGGCAGGGGATGAGCTATGGCTACACCTTC.

V is TRBV12-3 or TRBV12-4 and J is TRBJ2-7; possibly TRBD2 for D (6 bases). The CDR3 contains 14 residues. V shed 8 bases and J shed 2 bases, with 16 bases lying between them. The CDR3 sequence: CASARDQRTYEQYF. The DNA for the CDR3 is TGTGCCAGCGCGCGGGACCAGAGGACCTACGAGCAGTACTTC.

The table lists this clonotype with a few counts. The chain joins TRBV18 to TRBJ2-7; no clear D. Trimming left V 3 bases short and J 2 bases short, with 5 bases between. Germline V gene sequence: CDR1 KGHSH, CDR2 LQKENI. The CDR3 covers 12 residues. DNA of the CDR3: TGTGCCAGCTCACCCGAGGCCTACGAGCAGTACTTC. This sequence encodes CASSPEAYEQYF. The full variable domain, its missing parts supplied by reference TRBV18 and TRBJ2-7, is NAGVMQNPRHLVRRRGQEARLRCSPMKGHSHVYWYRQLPEEGLKFMVYLQKENIIDESGMPKERFSAEFPKEGPSILRIQQVVRGDSAAYFCASSPEAYEQYFGPGTRLTVT.